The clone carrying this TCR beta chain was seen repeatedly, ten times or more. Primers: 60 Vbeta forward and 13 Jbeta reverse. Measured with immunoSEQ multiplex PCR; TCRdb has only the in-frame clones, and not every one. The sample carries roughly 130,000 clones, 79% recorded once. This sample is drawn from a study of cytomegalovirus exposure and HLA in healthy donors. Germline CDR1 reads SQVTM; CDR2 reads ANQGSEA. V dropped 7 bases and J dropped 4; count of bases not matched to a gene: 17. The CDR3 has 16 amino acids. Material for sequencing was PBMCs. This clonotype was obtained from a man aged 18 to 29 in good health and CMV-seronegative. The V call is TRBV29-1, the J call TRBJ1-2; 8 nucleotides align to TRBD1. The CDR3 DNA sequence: TGCAGCGCCGCGCTTTCAATTTCAGGGGGCGCCTATGGCTACACCTTC. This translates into CSAALSISGGAYGYTF.